This entry lists 14 T cell receptor beta chains sequenced from one sample in a study of T cell changes during pregnancy in multiple sclerosis. Method: immunoSEQ multiplex PCR; TCRdb's copy keeps in-frame clones and lacks some. The data show over 55,000 clones, roughly 90% seen once. This material consisted of peripheral blood, taken after pregnancy. The receptors come from a female donor in good health, enrolled as a control in a pregnancy study.

This chain uses TRBV9 with TRBJ1-1, with D hard to call. Germline-derived CDR1 and CDR2 are SGDLS and YYNGEE. V was trimmed by 0 bases and J by 1 base, leaving 7 bases between them. The CDR3 extends over 14 amino acids. The CDR3, as DNA: TGTGCCAGCAGCGTAGTTGCTACGAACACTGAAGCTTTCTTT. Translated: CASSVVATNTEAFF.

This rearrangement joins TRBV2 to TRBJ2-7; 7 bases map to TRBD1. Germline CDR1 and CDR2: SNHLY and FYNNEI. V lost 0 bases to trimming and J lost 2 bases; unmatched junction nucleotides: 10. The CDR3 is made up of 17 amino acids. The CDR3 DNA sequence: TGTGCCAGCAGTGAAGCGCCGACCCGGGACAGTACCTACGAGCAGTACTTC. This encodes CASSEAPTRDSTYEQYF.

The chain joins TRBV30 to TRBJ2-2; TRBD1 might be the D (6 bases). The length of the CDR3 is 16 residues. V lost 4 bases and J 0 bases, leaving 15 bases between the germline ends. Germline V gene data show CDR1 as GTSNPN and CDR2 as SVGIG (reference sequence). The CDR3 bases are TGTGCCTGGACCTCTTGGGGGACATCGAACACCGGGGAGCTGTTTTTT. Translation gives CAWTSWGTSNTGELFF.

This chain joins TRBV7-2 and TRBJ1-1; 7 bases match TRBD1. After removal of 5 bases from V and 5 bases from J, the junction contained 11 bases not matched to a gene. The germline CDR1 and CDR2 sequences are SGHTA and FQGNSA. CDR3 size: 15 residues. The CDR3: CASSARQGRNTEAFF. The CDR3 DNA reads as TGTGCCAGCAGCGCCCGACAGGGAAGGAATACTGAAGCTTTCTTT.

This sequence joins TRBV18 and TRBJ1-5, with TRBD1 identical over 8 bases. The CDR3 runs 14 residues. Germline values: CDR1 KGHSH, CDR2 LQKENI. The V gene end was trimmed by 6 bases and the J gene end by 5 bases; junction bases not matched to a gene: 6. CDR3 amino acids: CASSLTGEDQPQHF. DNA for the CDR3: TGTGCCAGCTCGCTGACAGGGGAGGATCAGCCCCAGCATTTT.

V usage is TRBV5-1 and J usage is TRBJ2-7, with D maybe TRBD2 (6 bases). V lost 3 bases and J lost 6, with 13 bases in between. In germline, CDR1 is SGHRS, CDR2 YFSETQ. The CDR3 is 13 residues long. In DNA, the CDR3 is TGCGCCAGCAGCTACCCGGGAGTTCTCGAGCAGTACTTC. Protein sequence: CASSYPGVLEQYF.

The chain links TRBV7-9 to TRBJ2-1, with 10 bases identical to TRBD2. The trim removed 5 bases at V and 0 bases at J, leaving 10 bases unmatched. The CDR3 extends over 18 amino acids. Germline assignment: CDR1 SEHNR and CDR2 FQNEAQ (reference sequence). CDR3: CASSTGLAERSSYNEQFF. The CDR3 nucleotides are TGTGCCAGCAGCACAGGACTAGCGGAGCGCAGCTCCTACAATGAGCAGTTCTTC.

This chain links TRBV27 with TRBJ2-7; 8 bases fit TRBD1. V trimming: 6 bases; J trimming: 5 bases; junction bases outside the gene matches: 6. The CDR3 is made up of 13 amino acids. Germline V gene lookup returns CDR1 MNHEY and CDR2 SMNVEV (reference sequence). The CDR3 loop reads CASSQTGEDEQYF. The CDR3 DNA reads TGTGCCAGCAGCCAGACAGGGGAGGACGAGCAGTACTTC.

This sequence joins TRBV5-1 and TRBJ2-2; tentatively, D is TRBD2 (6 bases). CDR3 size: 14 residues. CDR1 is SGHRS, CDR2 YFSETQ, per germline. Trimming removed 7 bases from V and 1 base from J, with 11 bases in between. DNA of the CDR3: TGCGCCAGCGAAGATAGCGGGAACACCGGGGAGCTGTTTTTT. The encoded protein is CASEDSGNTGELFF.

The chain recombines TRBV5-1 with TRBJ1-5, with 8 bases fitting TRBD1. The V and J ends lost 4 bases and 3 bases, in that order; junction bases with no gene match: 6. This CDR3 spans 15 amino acids. CDR1 is SGHRS and CDR2 is YFSETQ in the germline V gene. CDR3 amino acids: CASSMGTGDNQPQHF. The CDR3 region has the DNA TGCGCCAGCAGCATGGGGACAGGAGACAATCAGCCCCAGCATTTT.

This clone was seen a single time. The rearrangement uses TRBV27 and TRBJ1-1; no clear D gene. The CDR3 has 14 residues. Trimming took 5 bases from V and 1 from J, leaving 11 bases between them. The germline gives CDR1 MNHEY, CDR2 SMNVEV (reference sequence). CDR3 DNA: TGTGCCAGCAGTGCCCTACGGGGGAACACTGAAGCTTTCTTT. Translating gives CASSALRGNTEAFF.

The chain recombines TRBV13 with TRBJ2-7; 10 nucleotides match TRBD2. Trimming removed 4 bases from V and 4 bases from J; junction bases left unmatched: 7. Germline V lookup: CDR1 PRHDT, CDR2 FYEKMQ (reference sequence). The CDR3 loop spans 15 amino acids. The CDR3 region has the DNA TGTGCCAGCAGCTCGAGGACTAGCGGACCTTACGAGCAGTACTTC. Amino acids: CASSSRTSGPYEQYF.

The sample holds one count of this clone. J is TRBJ2-4 and V is TRBV27; perhaps TRBD1 as D (5 bases). Germline V lookup: CDR1 MNHEY, CDR2 SMNVEV (reference sequence). The CDR3 consists of 14 residues. V lost 2 bases and J lost 2, with 7 bases in between. The CDR3 loop is CASSLQGSKNIQYF. CDR3 nucleotide sequence: TGTGCCAGCAGTTTACAGGGATCCAAAAACATTCAGTACTTC.

In this sample, this clone turned up once. Given the absence of the conserved phenylalanine or tryptophan at the CDR3 end, a read error is likely. No DNA is shown, since the ends of the CDR3 on it are uncertain; the CDR3 is the one TCRdb lists. The V gene is TRBV2, the J gene TRBJ2-7; the table names TRBD2, a call not compared with the DNA. Germline assignment: CDR1 SNHLY and CDR2 FYNNEI. The CDR3 has 8 residues if both end residues are counted. The CDR3 region is CASSPGGL.